This is a list of T cell receptor beta chains from one sample in a study of blood T cells in healthy people across ages. TCRdb reanalysed the 5' RACE reads using MiXCR and keeps one entry per CDR3 protein. The data contain approximately 350,000 distinct CDR3 sequences, approximately 52% of them singletons. Specimen: blood. These receptors were taken from a man in his sixties in good health. The CDR3 runs from the conserved cysteine through the conserved F or W. The D gene is left open where the match is weak. Clone size is not always given. Where it is, it says once, few, many or a class for expanded clones.

J gene | D gene | V gene | clone size | CDR3 protein | CDR3 DNA
TRBJ2-3 | . | TRBV27 | . | CASSLSGGTQYF | TGTGCCAGCAGTTTATCGGGGGGTACGCAGTATTTT
TRBJ2-3 | TRBD1 | TRBV7-2 | . | CASSAGTGRADTQYF | TGTGCCAGCAGCGCCGGGACAGGGAGGGCAGATACGCAGTATTTT
TRBJ2-1 | TRBD2 | TRBV11-1 | few | CASSLGGGAGYEQFF | TGTGCCAGCAGCTTAGGCGGGGGGGCCGGTTATGAGCAGTTCTTC
TRBJ2-1 | TRBD1 | TRBV20-1 | few | CSARGYQGAGNEQFF | TGCAGTGCTAGAGGTTATCAGGGGGCGGGCAATGAGCAGTTCTTC
TRBJ1-2 | . | TRBV29-1 | few | CSVGGNYNYGYTF | TGCAGCGTCGGAGGGAACTATAACTATGGCTACACCTTC
TRBJ1-5 | . | TRBV20-1 | . | CSARDRLSGRASNQPQHF | TGCAGTGCTAGAGATAGGTTGAGTGGTAGGGCCAGCAATCAGCCCCAGCATTTT
TRBJ2-1 | TRBD2 | TRBV7-2 | . | CASSARPSGGYNEQFF | TGTGCCAGCAGCGCCCGGCCTAGCGGGGGGTACAATGAGCAGTTCTTC
TRBJ2-7 | . | TRBV6-2/TRBV6-3 | few | CASNHREVSGQSYEQYF | TGTGCCAGCAACCATCGGGAGGTTAGCGGACAGTCCTACGAGCAGTACTTC
TRBJ2-1 | TRBD2 | TRBV14 | . | CASSHGRGLAGGSSYNEQFF | TGTGCCAGCAGCCACGGGCGAGGACTAGCGGGAGGAAGCTCCTACAATGAGCAGTTCTTC
TRBJ2-7 | . | TRBV6-6 | few | CASTRDKGMEWYF | TGTGCCAGCACCCGGGACAAGGGGATGGAATGGTACTTC
TRBJ2-1 | . | TRBV3-1 | . | CASSHPQYNEQFF | TGTGCCAGCAGCCACCCGCAGTACAATGAGCAGTTCTTC
TRBJ1-4 | . | TRBV3-1 | few | CASSQDRRTNEKLFF | TGTGCCAGCAGCCAAGATCGACGGACTAATGAAAAACTGTTTTTT
TRBJ2-1 | . | TRBV18 | . | CASSPDRKYNEQFF | TGTGCCAGCTCACCAGACCGAAAATACAATGAGCAGTTCTTC
TRBJ2-7 | TRBD1 | TRBV20-1 | . | CSARPRTGGVEQYF | TGCAGTGCTAGACCGCGGACAGGGGGGGTCGAGCAGTACTTC
TRBJ2-5 | . | TRBV14 | many | CASSQVLETQYF | TGTGCCAGCAGCCAAGTCTTGGAGACCCAGTACTTC
TRBJ2-1 | TRBD2 | TRBV29-1 | few | CSVDEREATEQFF | TGCAGCGTTGACGAGCGGGAGGCTACTGAGCAGTTCTTC
TRBJ1-2 | . | TRBV29-1 | many | CSVAAGSGYTF | TGCAGCGTTGCGGCTGGCTCTGGCTACACCTTC
TRBJ2-5 | . | TRBV30 | . | CAWSVGGVRETQYF | TGTGCCTGGAGTGTAGGAGGGGTTCGCGAGACCCAGTACTTC
TRBJ1-1 | . | TRBV25-1 | few | CASSEWAGRTEAFF | TGTGCCAGCAGTGAATGGGCAGGGAGAACTGAAGCTTTCTTT
TRBJ1-1 | . | TRBV29-1 | . | CSVGGIGVGTEAFF | TGCAGCGTTGGAGGAATCGGGGTGGGCACTGAAGCTTTCTTT
TRBJ1-6 | . | TRBV7-9 | . | CASSFPKGGLSSPLHF | TGTGCCAGCAGCTTCCCGAAAGGGGGTCTGAGTTCACCCCTCCACTTT
TRBJ1-1 | . | TRBV20-1 | . | CSAIPGGGGHTEAFF | TGCAGTGCAATCCCTGGGGGGGGAGGGCACACTGAAGCTTTCTTT
TRBJ2-3 | TRBD1 | TRBV20-1 | few | CSDRGNSYTDTQYF | TGCAGTGACAGGGGGAACTCCTACACAGATACGCAGTATTTT
TRBJ2-7 | TRBD1 | TRBV13 | . | CASSLVKAQGAGSYEQYF | TGTGCCAGCAGCTTAGTAAAAGCACAGGGGGCCGGCTCCTACGAGCAGTACTTC
TRBJ1-2 | TRBD1 | TRBV7-9 | . | CASSPPRATGKDYGYTF | TGTGCCAGCAGCCCTCCCCGGGCGACAGGGAAAGACTATGGCTACACCTTC
TRBJ1-5 | TRBD1 | TRBV4-2 | once | CASSQDGTGEFQPQHF | TGTGCCAGCAGCCAAGACGGGACAGGGGAATTCCAGCCCCAGCATTTT
TRBJ2-6 | . | TRBV7-9 | . | CASSQDHSGANVLTF | TGTGCCAGCAGCCAGGACCACTCTGGGGCCAACGTCCTGACTTTC
TRBJ1-6 | . | TRBV7-2 | many | CASSQSSYNSPLHF | TGTGCCAGCAGCCAGAGCTCCTATAATTCACCCCTCCACTTT
TRBJ2-2 | . | TRBV20-1 | many | CSAPRSGGTGELFF | TGCAGTGCTCCCCGATCGGGCGGGACCGGGGAGCTGTTTTTT
TRBJ2-3 | TRBD1 | TRBV6-1 | few | CASRDGQGGTDTQYF | TGTGCCAGCAGGGACGGACAGGGGGGCACAGATACGCAGTATTTT
TRBJ2-7 | . | TRBV28 | . | CASTRGLAYEQYF | TGTGCCAGCACCCGGGGACTGGCTTACGAGCAGTACTTC
TRBJ2-2 | TRBD2 | TRBV7-8 | . | CASSLRVAGNTGELFF | TGTGCCAGCTCCCTAAGGGTAGCGGGAAACACCGGGGAGCTGTTTTTT
TRBJ2-4 | . | TRBV4-2 | few | CASSRGRGNIQYF | TGTGCCAGCAGCCGGGGCAGAGGAAACATTCAGTACTTC
TRBJ2-5 | . | TRBV7-2 | many | CASSQSGQHQETQYF | TGTGCCAGCAGCCAGAGCGGGCAGCACCAAGAGACCCAGTACTTC